Below, 2 T cell receptor beta chains from the same sample are listed, as sequenced in a study of early T cells in non-severe SARS-CoV-2 infection (dated by TCRdb to about 2021). Receptors were amplified or captured by 5' RACE. Reads for this sample came from a NextSeq 500. Clones were called with MiXCR by TCRdb after fastp trimmed the public reads at Q25, and only in-frame beta chains were retained. CDR3 protein duplicates are merged, each entry listing the most common genes and DNA. This sample has about 64,000 distinct CDR3 sequences in its table, and 13% of those were observed once. Roughly 4.2% of the sample goes to the ten largest clones. Sample: whole blood. The origin of the receptors is an adult who was a healthcare worker with PCR-confirmed SARS-CoV-2 infection or an uninfected control (not recorded which).

This clonotype was seen repeatedly, ten times or more. CDR3 protein: CASSPGTSGGADTQYF. The CDR3, as DNA: TGTGCCAGCAGCCCCGGGACTAGCGGGGGTGCAGATACGCAGTATTTT. The V gene is TRBV27, the J gene TRBJ2-3; 14 bases line up with TRBD2. V was clipped by 6 bases and J by 4 bases; unmatched bases: 6. Germline V gene sequence: CDR1 MNHEY, CDR2 SMNVEV (reference sequence). The CDR3 is made up of 16 amino acids.

A few counts support this clonotype. The J gene is TRBJ2-7, the V gene TRBV4-1; D gene uncertain. The CDR3 totals 14 residues. Per germline, CDR1 MGHRA and CDR2 YSYEKL. V lost 0 bases, J lost 2 bases, and 8 bases lay in between. The CDR3: CASSQERAAYEQYF. CDR3 nucleotides: TGCGCCAGCAGCCAAGAAAGGGCAGCCTACGAGCAGTACTTC.